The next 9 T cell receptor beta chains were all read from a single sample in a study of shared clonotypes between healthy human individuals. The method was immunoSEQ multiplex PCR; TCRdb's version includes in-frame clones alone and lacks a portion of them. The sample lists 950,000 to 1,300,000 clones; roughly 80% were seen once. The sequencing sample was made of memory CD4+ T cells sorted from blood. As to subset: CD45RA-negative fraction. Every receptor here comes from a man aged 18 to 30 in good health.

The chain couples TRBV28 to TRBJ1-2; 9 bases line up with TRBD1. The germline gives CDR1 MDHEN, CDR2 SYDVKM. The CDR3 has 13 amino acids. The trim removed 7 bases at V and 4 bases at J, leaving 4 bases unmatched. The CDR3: CASIGDRAYGYTF. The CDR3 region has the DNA TGTGCCAGCATAGGGGACAGGGCCTATGGCTACACCTTC.

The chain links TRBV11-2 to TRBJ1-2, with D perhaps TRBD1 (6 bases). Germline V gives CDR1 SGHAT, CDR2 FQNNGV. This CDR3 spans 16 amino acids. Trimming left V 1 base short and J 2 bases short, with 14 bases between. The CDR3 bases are TGTGCCAGCAGCTTAGCGGAGACAGGATGGAACTATGGCTACACCTTC. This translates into CASSLAETGWNYGYTF. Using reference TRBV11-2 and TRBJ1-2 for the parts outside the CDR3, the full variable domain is EAGVAQSPRYKIIEKRQSVAFWCNPISGHATLYWYQQILGQGPKLLIQFQNNGVVDDSQLPKDRFSAERLKGVDSTLKIQPAKLEDSAVYLCASSLAETGWNYGYTFGSGTRLTVV.

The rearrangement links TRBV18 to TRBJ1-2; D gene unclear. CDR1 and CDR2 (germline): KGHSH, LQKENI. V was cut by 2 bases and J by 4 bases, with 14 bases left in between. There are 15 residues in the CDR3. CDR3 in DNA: TGTGCCAGCTCACCATTGACTGGCGGCGGCTATGGCTACACCTTC. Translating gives CASSPLTGGGYGYTF.

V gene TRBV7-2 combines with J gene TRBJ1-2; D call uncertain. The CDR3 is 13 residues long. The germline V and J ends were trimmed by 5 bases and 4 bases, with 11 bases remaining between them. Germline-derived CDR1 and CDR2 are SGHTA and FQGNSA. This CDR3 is CASSQRVSYGYTF. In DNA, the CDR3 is TGTGCCAGCAGCCAAAGGGTTAGCTATGGCTACACCTTC.

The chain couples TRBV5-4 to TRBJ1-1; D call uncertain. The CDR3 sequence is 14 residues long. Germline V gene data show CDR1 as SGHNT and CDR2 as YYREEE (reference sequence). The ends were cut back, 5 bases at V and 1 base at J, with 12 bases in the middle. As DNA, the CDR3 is TGTGCCAGCAGTTTCGGACGCCAGAACACTGAAGCTTTCTTT. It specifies CASSFGRQNTEAFF. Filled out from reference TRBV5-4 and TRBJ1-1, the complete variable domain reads ETGVTQSPTHLIKTRGQQVTLRCSSQSGHNTVSWYQQALGQGPQFIFQYYREEENGRGNFPPRFSGLQFPNYSSELNVNALELDDSALYLCASSFGRQNTEAFFGQGTRLTVV.

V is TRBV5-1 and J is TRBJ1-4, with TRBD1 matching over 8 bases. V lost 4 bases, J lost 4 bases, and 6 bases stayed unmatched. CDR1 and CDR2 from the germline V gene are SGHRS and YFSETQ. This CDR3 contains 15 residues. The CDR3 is CASSKQGADNEKLFF. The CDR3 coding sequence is TGCGCCAGCAGCAAGCAGGGGGCTGATAATGAAAAACTGTTTTTT.

The CDR3 loop reads CATGAGTVGGETQYF. The CDR3 DNA reads TGTGCCACCGGGGCCGGGACAGTTGGGGGAGAGACCCAGTACTTC. The chain recombines TRBV10-3 with TRBJ2-5; 7 nucleotides line up with TRBD1. Germline CDR1 is ENHRY and CDR2 is SYGVKD. V lost 10 bases, J lost 4 bases, and 15 bases stayed unmatched. The CDR3 contains 15 residues.

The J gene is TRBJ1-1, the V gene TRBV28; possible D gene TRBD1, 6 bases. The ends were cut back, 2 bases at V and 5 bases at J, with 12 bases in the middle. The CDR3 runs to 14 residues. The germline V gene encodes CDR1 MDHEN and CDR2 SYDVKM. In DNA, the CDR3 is TGTGCCAGCAGTTTAAGGGGGTTCTATACTGAAGCTTTCTTT. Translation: CASSLRGFYTEAFF.

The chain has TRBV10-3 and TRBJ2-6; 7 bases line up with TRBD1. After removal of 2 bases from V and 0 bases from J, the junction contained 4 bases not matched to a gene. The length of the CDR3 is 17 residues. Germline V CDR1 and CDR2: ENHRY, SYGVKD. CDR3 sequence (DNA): TGTGCCATCAGTGAGGGGACAGCCAGCTCTGGGGCCAACGTCCTGACTTTC. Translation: CAISEGTASSGANVLTF.